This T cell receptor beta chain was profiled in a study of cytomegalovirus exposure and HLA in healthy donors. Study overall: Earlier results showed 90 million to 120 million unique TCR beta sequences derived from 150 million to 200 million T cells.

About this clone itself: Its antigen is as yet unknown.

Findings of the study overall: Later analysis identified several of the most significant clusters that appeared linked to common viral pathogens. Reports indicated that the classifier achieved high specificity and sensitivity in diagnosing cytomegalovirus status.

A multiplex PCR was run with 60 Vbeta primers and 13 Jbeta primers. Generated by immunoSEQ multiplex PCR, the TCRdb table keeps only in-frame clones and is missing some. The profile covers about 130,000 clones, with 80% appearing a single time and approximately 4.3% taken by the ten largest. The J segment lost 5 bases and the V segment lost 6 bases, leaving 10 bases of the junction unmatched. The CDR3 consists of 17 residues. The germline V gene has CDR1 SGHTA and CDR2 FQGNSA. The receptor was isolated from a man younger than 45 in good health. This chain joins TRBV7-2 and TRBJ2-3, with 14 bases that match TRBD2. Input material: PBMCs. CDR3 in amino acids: CASSLTSGRAREDTQYF. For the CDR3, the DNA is TGTGCCAGCAGTTTGACTAGCGGGAGGGCGAGAGAAGATACGCAGTATTTT.